These 27 T cell receptor beta chains share one sample of origin, sequenced in a study of blood T cell repertoires in COVID-19. The protocol was immunoSEQ multiplex PCR, while the TCRdb copy is restricted to in-frame clones and leaves out a portion. The profile shows around 250,000 clones, approximately 83% of them singletons. Sample: PBMCs or T cells enriched from blood (not recorded which). These receptors originate from a woman aged 50 to 60 who had recovered from COVID-19.

This clone has more than one count but fewer than ten. The CDR3 DNA reads as TGTGCCAGCTCACCACCTCCAGGGGCCTACGAGCAGTACTTC. It codes for CASSPPPGAYEQYF. The V gene is TRBV18, the J gene TRBJ2-7, with TRBD1 as a possible D gene (6 bases). The CDR3 sequence is 14 residues long. The ends were cut back, 0 bases at V and 2 bases at J, with 8 bases in the middle. From germline, CDR1 is KGHSH and CDR2 LQKENI.

V and J are TRBV10-3 and TRBJ2-5, with 12 nucleotides matching TRBD1. V was clipped by 10 bases and J by 4 bases; unmatched bases: 10. The germline CDR1 and CDR2 sequences are ENHRY and SYGVKD. The CDR3 contains 15 residues. CDR3 sequence: CATRDRGHGSETQYF. The CDR3 DNA follows: TGTGCCACACGGGACAGGGGGCATGGGTCAGAGACCCAGTACTTC.

V is TRBV16 and J is TRBJ2-1; TRBD2 agrees at 8 bases. The CDR3 runs 16 residues. The ends lost 4 bases at V and 9 bases at J; junction bases unmatched: 14. Germline-derived CDR1 and CDR2 are KGHSY and FQNENV. This CDR3 reads CASSLIPGGPGSEQFF. CDR3 DNA: TGTGCCAGCAGCCTCATCCCGGGAGGGCCCGGGAGTGAGCAGTTCTTC.

The chain carries TRBV27 and TRBJ1-2, with D possibly TRBD1 on 5 matching bases. V was trimmed by 5 bases and J by 4 bases, leaving 11 bases between them. Germline V lookup: CDR1 MNHEY, CDR2 SMNVEV (reference sequence). The CDR3 is 13 residues long. DNA for the CDR3: TGTGCCAGCAGTCCAAGGGGCAGCTATGGCTACACCTTC. Translating it yields CASSPRGSYGYTF.

This clone was detected a few times. The chain recombines TRBV2 with TRBJ1-2; 7 nucleotides line up with TRBD1. The CDR3 has 15 residues. Germline V gene data show CDR1 as SNHLY and CDR2 as FYNNEI. V trimming: 0 bases; J trimming: 5 bases; junction bases outside the gene matches: 6. CDR3 nucleotides: TGTGCCAGCAGTGAAGCGCCGGGACAGAGATATGGCTACACCTTC. This codes for CASSEAPGQRYGYTF.

J is TRBJ1-5 and V is TRBV28; possible D gene TRBD1, 5 bases. Germline values: CDR1 MDHEN, CDR2 SYDVKM. The length of the CDR3 is 14 residues. The V and J ends lost 8 bases and 13 bases respectively, with 24 bases between them. The CDR3 DNA sequence: TGTGCCAGCGGCGACAGCTCGCTACTTCTACGTCAGCATTTT. The encoded protein is CASGDSSLLLRQHF.

V gene TRBV7-2 combines with J gene TRBJ2-2, with a tentative D call TRBD1 (5 bases). Germline lookup yields CDR1 SGHTA and CDR2 FQGNSA. Trimming shortened V by 1 base and J by 0 bases, and 6 bases separated the two germline ends. The CDR3 consists of 15 residues. CDR3 protein: CASSLGRANTGELFF. As DNA, the CDR3 is TGTGCCAGCAGCTTAGGCAGGGCGAACACCGGGGAGCTGTTTTTT.

The V call is TRBV28, the J call TRBJ2-2, with TRBD1 identical over 7 bases. This CDR3 has 15 residues. Germline V lookup: CDR1 MDHEN, CDR2 SYDVKM. Losses at the gene ends were 6 bases for V and 3 bases for J; bases not matched to a gene: 7. CDR3 loop: CASRTGVMDTGELFF. The CDR3 nucleotides read TGTGCCAGCAGAACAGGGGTTATGGACACCGGGGAGCTGTTTTTT.

This sequence joins TRBV3-1 (or the pseudogene TRBV3-2) and TRBJ2-2; D remains ambiguous. Germline CDR1 and CDR2: LGHDT and YNNKEL (reference sequence). This CDR3 is built from 14 residues. The V end was cut by 2 bases, the J end by 13 bases, with 17 bases between. The CDR3 DNA follows: TGTGCCAGCAGCCAATCTTCCTCGGCAGGAAGGCTGTTTTTT. Translated: CASSQSSSAGRLFF.

The CDR3: CASSYGSGEQYF. The CDR3 nucleotides read TGTGCCAGCAGTTATGGTAGTGGCGAGCAGTACTTC. The chain is built from TRBV6-5 and TRBJ2-7; no definite D call. Between the trimmed V and J ends, which lost 3 bases and 6 bases, there was a span of 9 bases. The CDR3 has 12 amino acids. Germline lookup yields CDR1 MNHEY and CDR2 SVGAGI.

The chain combines TRBV4-2 with TRBJ1-4; TRBD1 matches 10 bases. Germline CDR1 and CDR2: LGHNA and YNFKEQ. The CDR3 consists of 16 residues. The junction had 8 bases not matched to a gene; V was cut back by 4 bases and J by 6 bases. CDR3 sequence (DNA): TGTGCCAGCAGCCCAAGAGCCGGGACAGGGGATGAAAAACTGTTTTTT. This sequence encodes CASSPRAGTGDEKLFF.

CDR3 loop: CASSTRVATYEQYF. DNA for the CDR3: TGCGCCAGCAGTACCCGGGTCGCGACCTACGAGCAGTACTTC. The J gene is TRBJ2-7, the V gene TRBV10-2, with no clear D. Between the trimmed V and J ends, which lost 5 bases and 2 bases, there was a span of 13 bases. The CDR3 is 14 amino acids. CDR1 and CDR2 (germline): WSHSY, SAAADI.

V is TRBV7-9 and J is TRBJ2-3; the match to TRBD2 covers 14 bases. The CDR3 is 18 amino acids. V was clipped by 5 bases and J by 6 bases; unmatched bases: 13. The germline V gene has CDR1 SEHNR and CDR2 FQNEAQ (reference sequence). For the CDR3, the DNA is TGTGCCAGCAGCCGCGCCCTGACTAGCGGGAGGGCTACTGATACGCAGTATTTT. Its translation: CASSRALTSGRATDTQYF.

Only a few counts were recorded for this clone. This chain links TRBV5-4 with TRBJ2-3; no clear D. Germline loops: CDR1 SGHNT, CDR2 YYREEE (reference sequence). This CDR3 comprises 18 residues. Trimming left V 6 bases short and J 3 bases short, with 26 bases between. The CDR3, as DNA: TGTGCCAGCAACTCCGAAGACTTAGCTATAGGTTATACAGATACGCAGTATTTT. Amino acid sequence: CASNSEDLAIGYTDTQYF.

This chain joins TRBV7-9 and TRBJ1-1; unclear D gene. The germline V and J ends were trimmed by 2 bases and 5 bases, with 9 bases remaining between them. The CDR3 runs to 13 residues. CDR1 SEHNR and CDR2 FQNEAQ come from the germline V gene (reference sequence). The CDR3, as DNA: TGTGCCAGCAGCTTAATCGGGGAGACTGAAGCTTTCTTT. This sequence encodes CASSLIGETEAFF.

This rearrangement joins TRBV11-3 to TRBJ2-1; 7 bases agree with TRBD2. The CDR3 totals 16 residues. The germline CDR1 and CDR2 sequences are SGHNT and YENEEA. Losses at the gene ends were 5 bases for V and 7 bases for J; bases not matched to a gene: 14. CDR3 nucleotide sequence: TGTGCCAGCAGCCCCCGTGGGCGGGAGCTAAGTAATGAGCAGTTCTTC. As protein: CASSPRGRELSNEQFF.

The rearrangement uses TRBV3-1 (or the pseudogene TRBV3-2) and TRBJ1-2, with 9 bases matching TRBD1. The length of the CDR3 is 15 residues. J gave up 6 bases and V 2 bases, and 7 bases lay outside the gene matches. Germline CDR1 and CDR2: LGHDT and YNNKEL (reference sequence). The CDR3 nucleotides are TGTGCCAGCAGCCAACCACAGGGGGCGGCCAATGGCTACACCTTC. It specifies CASSQPQGAANGYTF.

This chain connects TRBV5-6 to TRBJ2-7; the D gene is possibly TRBD2 (6 bases). The CDR3 totals 13 residues. Germline-derived CDR1 and CDR2 are SGHDT and YYEEEE. V lost 1 base and J lost 5, with 10 bases in between. The CDR3 DNA reads as TGTGCCAGCAGCTTGTTTCGGGGGAACGAGCAGTACTTC. This gives the protein CASSLFRGNEQYF. The whole variable domain, remainder taken from reference TRBV5-6 and TRBJ2-7, is DAGVTQSPTHLIKTRGQQVTLRCSPKSGHDTVSWYQQALGQGPQFIFQYYEEEERQRGNFPDRFSGHQFPNYSSELNVNALLLGDSALYLCASSLFRGNEQYFGPGTRLTVT.

V and J are TRBV15 and TRBJ1-3; D ambiguous. Trimming took 4 bases from V and 6 from J, leaving 7 bases between them. The length of the CDR3 is 12 residues. Germline V gene lookup returns CDR1 LNHNV and CDR2 YYDKDF (reference sequence). The CDR3 DNA follows: TGTGCCACCAGCAAGCCCGAAAACACCATATATTTT. It encodes CATSKPENTIYF.

The V call is TRBV19, the J call TRBJ1-6; D is ambiguous. Germline CDR1 reads LNHDA; CDR2 reads SQIVND (reference sequence). Trimming took off 7 bases at V and 0 bases at J, with 13 bases between the two ends. CDR3 size: 16 residues. The DNA of the CDR3 is TGTGCCAGTAAAACGGCGGATGTCTCCTATAATTCACCCCTCCACTTT. Its protein is CASKTADVSYNSPLHF. The variable domain in full, completed from reference TRBV19 and TRBJ1-6, reads DGGITQSPKYLFRKEGQNVTLSCEQNLNHDAMYWYRQDPGQGLRLIYYSQIVNDFQKGDIAEGYSVSREKKESFPLTVTSAQKNPTAFYLCASKTADVSYNSPLHFGNGTRLTVT.

The rearrangement uses TRBV5-1 and TRBJ1-5; weak D call: TRBD1 (5 bases). Germline CDR1 and CDR2: SGHRS and YFSETQ. The CDR3 has 15 residues. The V and J ends lost 4 bases and 0 bases respectively, with 11 bases between them. CDR3 in amino acids: CASSQGGHSNQPQHF. DNA for the CDR3: TGCGCCAGCAGCCAGGGAGGCCATAGCAATCAGCCCCAGCATTTT.

The rearrangement links TRBV24-1 to TRBJ2-1; 11 nucleotides match TRBD1. CDR1 and CDR2 (germline): KGHDR, SFDVKD. Trimming removed 3 bases from V and 5 bases from J; junction bases left unmatched: 2. This CDR3 contains 15 residues. The CDR3 DNA is TGTGCCACCAGTGATCAGGACAGGGGGCACAATGAGCAGTTCTTC. This sequence encodes CATSDQDRGHNEQFF.

The DNA for the CDR3 is TGCGCCAGCACCGCAGGGTTCTCTGGGGCCAACGTCCTGACTTTC. Its protein is CASTAGFSGANVLTF. This chain joins TRBV5-1 and TRBJ2-6; TRBD1 is a possible D gene (5 bases). The CDR3 extends over 15 amino acids. Trimming shortened V by 6 bases and J by 0 bases, and 10 bases separated the two germline ends. Per the germline V gene, CDR1 is SGHRS and CDR2 is YFSETQ.

This clone was counted between two and nine times. CDR3 DNA: TGTGCCAGCAGTCCCTTCGGCAGCGACCACCCCGTTAAGAATGAGCAGTTCTTC. Its translation is CASSPFGSDHPVKNEQFF. The chain has TRBV27 and TRBJ2-1; D ambiguous. The germline CDR1 and CDR2 sequences are MNHEY and SMNVEV (reference sequence). This CDR3 comprises 18 residues. V dropped 5 bases and J dropped 7 bases, with 27 bases sitting between them.

CDR3 nucleotide sequence: TGCGCCAGCAGCTTGGACGGGGGGCTGAATGACCAGCCCCAGCATTTT. This translates into CASSLDGGLNDQPQHF. The chain carries TRBV5-1 and TRBJ1-5, with D possibly TRBD1 on 6 matching bases. This CDR3 has 16 amino acids. Germline-derived CDR1 and CDR2 are SGHRS and YFSETQ. V was pared by 0 bases and J by 7 bases, with 17 bases between.

The V and J genes are TRBV7-9 and TRBJ2-1; tentatively, D is TRBD2 (5 bases). The CDR3 has 17 amino acids. Germline V lookup: CDR1 SEHNR, CDR2 FQNEAQ (reference sequence). Trimming cost V 8 bases and J 0 bases, with 20 bases left between them. The CDR3 DNA sequence: TGTGCCAGCGGCACGGGGATGGAGGCCCACTCCTACAATGAGCAGTTCTTC. The encoded protein is CASGTGMEAHSYNEQFF.

The V and J genes are TRBV18 and TRBJ2-3, with unresolved D. With 4 bases removed from V and 6 bases from J, the gap between germline ends came to 32 bases. The CDR3 spans 20 residues. Looked up from germline, CDR1 is KGHSH and CDR2 is LQKENI. This CDR3 reads CASSHLRDGGGTKRLDTQYF. DNA of the CDR3: TGTGCCAGCTCACACCTTAGAGACGGCGGTGGAACAAAAAGGTTGGATACGCAGTATTTT.